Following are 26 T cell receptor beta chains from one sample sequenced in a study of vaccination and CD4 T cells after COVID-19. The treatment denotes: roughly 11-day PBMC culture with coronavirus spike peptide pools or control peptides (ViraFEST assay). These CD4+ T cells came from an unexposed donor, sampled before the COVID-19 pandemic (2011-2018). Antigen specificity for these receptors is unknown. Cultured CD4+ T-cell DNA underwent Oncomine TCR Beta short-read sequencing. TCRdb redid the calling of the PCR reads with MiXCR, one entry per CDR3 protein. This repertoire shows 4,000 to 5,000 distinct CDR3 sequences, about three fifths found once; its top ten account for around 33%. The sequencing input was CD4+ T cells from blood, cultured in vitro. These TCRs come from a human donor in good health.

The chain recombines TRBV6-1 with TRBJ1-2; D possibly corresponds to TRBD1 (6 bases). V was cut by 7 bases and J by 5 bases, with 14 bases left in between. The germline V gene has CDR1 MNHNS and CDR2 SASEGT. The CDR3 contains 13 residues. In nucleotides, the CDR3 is TGTGCCAGCACCCACGGACAGATTTATGGCTACACCTTC. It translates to CASTHGQIYGYTF.

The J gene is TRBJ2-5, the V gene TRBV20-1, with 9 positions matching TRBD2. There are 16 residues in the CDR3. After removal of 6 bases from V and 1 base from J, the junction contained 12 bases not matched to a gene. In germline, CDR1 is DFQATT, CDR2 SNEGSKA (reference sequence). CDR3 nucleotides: TGCAGTGCAGGGAGGGCGGGACTAGCTATCCAAGAGACCCAGTACTTC. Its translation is CSAGRAGLAIQETQYF.

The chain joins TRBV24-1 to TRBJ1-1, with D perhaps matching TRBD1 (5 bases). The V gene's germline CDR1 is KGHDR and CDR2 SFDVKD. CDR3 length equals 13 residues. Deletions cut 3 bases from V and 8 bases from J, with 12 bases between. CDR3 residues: CATSDGPGREAFF. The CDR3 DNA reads TGTGCCACCAGTGATGGCCCAGGGAGGGAAGCTTTCTTT.

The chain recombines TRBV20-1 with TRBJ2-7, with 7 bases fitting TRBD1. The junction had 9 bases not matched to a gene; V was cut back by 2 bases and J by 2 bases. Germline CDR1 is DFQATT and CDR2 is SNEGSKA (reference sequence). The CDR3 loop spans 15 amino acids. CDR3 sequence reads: CSARSIRDRAYEQYF. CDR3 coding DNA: TGCAGTGCTAGATCAATCCGGGACAGAGCCTACGAGCAGTACTTC.

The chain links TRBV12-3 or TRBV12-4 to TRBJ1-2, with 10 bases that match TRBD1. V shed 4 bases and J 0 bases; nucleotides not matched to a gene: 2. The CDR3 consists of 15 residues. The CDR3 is CASSSTGGANYGYTF. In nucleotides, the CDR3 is TGTGCCAGCAGTTCGACAGGGGGCGCTAACTATGGCTACACCTTC.

CDR3 region: CASSIEARERQPQHF. In DNA form, the CDR3 reads TGTGCCAGTAGTATAGAAGCCAGGGAACGTCAGCCCCAGCATTTT. The V gene is TRBV19, the J gene TRBJ1-5; possibly TRBD1 for D (5 bases). The CDR3 extends over 15 amino acids. The V end was cut by 0 bases, the J end by 6 bases, with 12 bases between. Germline values: CDR1 LNHDA, CDR2 SQIVND (reference sequence).

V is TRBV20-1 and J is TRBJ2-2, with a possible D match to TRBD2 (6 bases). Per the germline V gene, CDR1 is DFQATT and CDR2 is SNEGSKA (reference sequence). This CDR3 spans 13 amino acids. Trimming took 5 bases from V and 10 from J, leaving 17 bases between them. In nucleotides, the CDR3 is TGCAGTGCTTTGCGGGATCGTAGCGTGGAGCTGTTTTTT. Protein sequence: CSALRDRSVELFF.

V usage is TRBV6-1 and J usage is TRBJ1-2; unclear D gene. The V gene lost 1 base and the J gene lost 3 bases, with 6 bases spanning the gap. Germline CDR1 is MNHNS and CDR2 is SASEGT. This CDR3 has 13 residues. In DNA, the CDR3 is TGTGCCAGCAGTGAAGACGGGCACTATGGCTACACCTTC. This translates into CASSEDGHYGYTF.

The CDR3 protein is CASSAGQNSPLHF. Here the CDR3 DNA reads TGTGCCAGCAGCGCCGGACAGAATTCACCCCTCCACTTT. The chain links TRBV2 to TRBJ1-6, with a weak D call TRBD1 (6 bases). Looked up from germline, CDR1 is SNHLY and CDR2 is FYNNEI. This CDR3 is built from 13 residues. V was pared by 6 bases and J by 7 bases, with 10 bases between.

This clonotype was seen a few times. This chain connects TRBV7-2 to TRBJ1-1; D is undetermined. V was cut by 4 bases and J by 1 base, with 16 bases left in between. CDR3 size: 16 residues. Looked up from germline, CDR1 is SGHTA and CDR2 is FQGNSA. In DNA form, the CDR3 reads TGTGCCAGCAGCTCCCAAGACCTGAACGGGAACACTGAAGCTTTCTTT. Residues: CASSSQDLNGNTEAFF.

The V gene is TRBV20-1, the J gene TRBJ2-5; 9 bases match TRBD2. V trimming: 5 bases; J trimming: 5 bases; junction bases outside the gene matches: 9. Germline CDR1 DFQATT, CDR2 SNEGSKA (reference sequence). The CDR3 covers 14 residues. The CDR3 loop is CSAGIAGVAETQYF. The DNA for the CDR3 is TGCAGTGCTGGGATAGCGGGGGTGGCTGAGACCCAGTACTTC.

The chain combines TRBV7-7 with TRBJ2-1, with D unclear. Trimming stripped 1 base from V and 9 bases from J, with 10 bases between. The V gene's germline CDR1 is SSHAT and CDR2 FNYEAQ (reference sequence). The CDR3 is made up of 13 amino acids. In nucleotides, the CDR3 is TGTGCCAGCAGCTTAGTAGAGGTTGGTGAGCAGTTCTTC. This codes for CASSLVEVGEQFF.

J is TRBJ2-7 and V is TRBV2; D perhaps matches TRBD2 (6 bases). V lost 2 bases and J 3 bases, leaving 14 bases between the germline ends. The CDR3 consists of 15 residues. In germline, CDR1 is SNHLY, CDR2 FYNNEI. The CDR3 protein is CASSERRDGRYEQYF. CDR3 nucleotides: TGTGCCAGCAGTGAACGGCGGGATGGGCGCTACGAGCAGTACTTC.

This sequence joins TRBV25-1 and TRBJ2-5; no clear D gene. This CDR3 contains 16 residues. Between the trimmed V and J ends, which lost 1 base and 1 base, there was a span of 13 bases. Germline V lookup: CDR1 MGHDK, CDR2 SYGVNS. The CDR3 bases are TGTGCCAGCAGTGAATGGGTGATGGGCAGCCAAGAGACCCAGTACTTC. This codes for CASSEWVMGSQETQYF.

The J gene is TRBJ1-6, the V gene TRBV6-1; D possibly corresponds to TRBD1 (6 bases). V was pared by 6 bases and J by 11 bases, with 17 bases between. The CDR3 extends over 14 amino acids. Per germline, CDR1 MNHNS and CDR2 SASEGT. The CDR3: CASRRGRGGPPLHF. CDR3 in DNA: TGTGCCAGCAGGAGGGGCAGGGGCGGCCCACCCCTCCACTTT.

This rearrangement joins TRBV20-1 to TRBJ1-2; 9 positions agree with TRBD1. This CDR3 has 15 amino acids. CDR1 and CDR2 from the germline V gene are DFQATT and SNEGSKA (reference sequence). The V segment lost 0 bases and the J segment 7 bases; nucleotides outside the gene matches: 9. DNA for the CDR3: TGCAGTGCTAGAGATGCGGGACAGGGAACTGGTGGCTACACCTTC. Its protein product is CSARDAGQGTGGYTF.

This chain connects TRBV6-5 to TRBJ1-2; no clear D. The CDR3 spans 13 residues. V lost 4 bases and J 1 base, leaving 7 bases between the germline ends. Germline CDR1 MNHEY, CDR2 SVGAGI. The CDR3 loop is CASSSVLNYGYTF. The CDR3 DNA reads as TGTGCCAGCAGTTCCGTCCTTAACTATGGCTACACCTTC.

The CDR3 sequence: CASSLAGVIQETQYF. The CDR3 DNA follows: TGTGCCAGCAGCTTAGCAGGGGTCATTCAAGAGACCCAGTACTTC. The chain recombines TRBV7-8 with TRBJ2-5; a possible D gene is TRBD1 (5 bases). Trimming took off 0 bases at V and 2 bases at J, with 10 bases between the two ends. This CDR3 spans 15 amino acids. Germline loops: CDR1 SGHVS, CDR2 FQNEAQ.

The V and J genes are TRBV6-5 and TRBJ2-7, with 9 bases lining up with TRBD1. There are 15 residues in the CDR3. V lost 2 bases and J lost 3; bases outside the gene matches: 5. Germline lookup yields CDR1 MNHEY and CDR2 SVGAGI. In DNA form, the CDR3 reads TGTGCCAGCAGTTACCGCAGGGGACAGGGCTACGAGCAGTACTTC. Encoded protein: CASSYRRGQGYEQYF.

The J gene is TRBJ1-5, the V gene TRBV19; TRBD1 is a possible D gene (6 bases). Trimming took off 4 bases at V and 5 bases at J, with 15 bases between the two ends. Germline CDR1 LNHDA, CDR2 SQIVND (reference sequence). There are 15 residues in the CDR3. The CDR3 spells CASSRAGDFYQPQHF. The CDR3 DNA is TGTGCCAGTAGTAGGGCAGGGGATTTCTATCAGCCCCAGCATTTT.

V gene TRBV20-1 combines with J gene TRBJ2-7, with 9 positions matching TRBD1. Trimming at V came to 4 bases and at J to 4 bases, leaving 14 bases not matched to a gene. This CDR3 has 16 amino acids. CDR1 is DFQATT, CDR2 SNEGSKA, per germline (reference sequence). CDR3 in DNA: TGCAGTGCTACAAACGGCTACAGGGGGCGTTTGTACGAGCAGTACTTC. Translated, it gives CSATNGYRGRLYEQYF.

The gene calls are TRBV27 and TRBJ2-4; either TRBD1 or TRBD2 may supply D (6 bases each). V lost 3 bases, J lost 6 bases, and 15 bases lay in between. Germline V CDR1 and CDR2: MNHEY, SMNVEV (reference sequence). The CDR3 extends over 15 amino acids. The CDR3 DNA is TGTGCCAGCAGTTTGTGGGGGGCGGTCGGAAACATTCAGTACTTC. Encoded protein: CASSLWGAVGNIQYF.

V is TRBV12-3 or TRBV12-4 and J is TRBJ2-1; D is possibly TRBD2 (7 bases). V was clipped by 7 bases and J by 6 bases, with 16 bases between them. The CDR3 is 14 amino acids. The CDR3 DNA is TGTGCCAGCACTCTGGGGGGGCTCGTCAATGAGCAGTTCTTC. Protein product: CASTLGGLVNEQFF.

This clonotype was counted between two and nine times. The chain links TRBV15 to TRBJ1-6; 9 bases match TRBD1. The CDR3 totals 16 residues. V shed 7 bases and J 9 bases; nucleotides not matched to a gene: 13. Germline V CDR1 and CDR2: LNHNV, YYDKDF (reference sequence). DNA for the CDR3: TGTGCCACCAAGTCACCGGGACAGGGCGGTAGTTCACCCCTCCACTTT. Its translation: CATKSPGQGGSSPLHF.

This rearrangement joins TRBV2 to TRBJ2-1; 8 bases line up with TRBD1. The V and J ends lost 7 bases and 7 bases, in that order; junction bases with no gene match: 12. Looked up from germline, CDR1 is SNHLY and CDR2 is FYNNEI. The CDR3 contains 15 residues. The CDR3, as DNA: TGTGCCAGCACCAGGGACAGGCGGGCTAGTAATGAGCAGTTCTTC. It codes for CASTRDRRASNEQFF.

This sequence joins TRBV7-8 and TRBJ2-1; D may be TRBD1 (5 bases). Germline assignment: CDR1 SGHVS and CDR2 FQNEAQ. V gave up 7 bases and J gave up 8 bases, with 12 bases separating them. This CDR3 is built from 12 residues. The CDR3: CASTLGLHEQFF. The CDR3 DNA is TGTGCCAGCACCCTGGGGCTTCATGAGCAGTTCTTC.